This T cell receptor (beta chain) was documented in a study of control samples from healthy donors and cancer patients. Generated by immunoSEQ multiplex PCR, the TCRdb table keeps only in-frame clones and is missing some. The table has tens of thousands of clones, approximately 93% seen once. The germline V gene has CDR1 SGHNT and CDR2 YYREEE (reference sequence). V shed 2 bases and J 7 bases; nucleotides not matched to a gene: 11. This CDR3 is built from 16 residues. The TCR comes from a woman in her twenties or thirties in good health. This chain connects TRBV5-4 to TRBJ2-7, with 11 bases that match TRBD1. The sample consisted of blood. In DNA form, the CDR3 reads TGTGCCAGCAGCTTACTAACCGGGACAGGGGGTGAGGAGCAGTACTTC. Protein product: CASSLLTGTGGEEQYF.